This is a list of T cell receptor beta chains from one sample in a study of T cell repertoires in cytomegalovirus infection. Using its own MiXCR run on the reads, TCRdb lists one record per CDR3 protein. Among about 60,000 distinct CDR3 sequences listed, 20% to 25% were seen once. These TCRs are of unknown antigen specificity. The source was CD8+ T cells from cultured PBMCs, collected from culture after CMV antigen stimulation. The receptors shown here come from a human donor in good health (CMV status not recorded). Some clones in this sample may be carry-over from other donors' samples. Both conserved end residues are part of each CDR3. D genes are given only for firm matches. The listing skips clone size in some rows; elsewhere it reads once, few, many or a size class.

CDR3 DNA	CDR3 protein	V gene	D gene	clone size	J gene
TGTGCCAGCAGCCTGGGGGCATACACTGAAGCTTTCTTT	CASSLGAYTEAFF	TRBV6-1	-	many	TRBJ1-1
TGTGCCAGCAGCTTATCGGTTGGGGCCGAGCAGTACTTC	CASSLSVGAEQYF	TRBV11-1	-	-	TRBJ2-7
TGTGCCAGCAGCTTGATTCCAAGCGGGTATTTGGACGAGCAGTACTTC	CASSLIPSGYLDEQYF	TRBV7-9	-	-	TRBJ2-7
TGTGCCAGCAGCTTAGAGACAGGGGAATACGAGCAGTACTTC	CASSLETGEYEQYF	TRBV7-2	TRBD1	few	TRBJ2-7
TGTGCCAGCAGCTTGACAGCAATAGGCGGAAACACCATATATTTT	CASSLTAIGGNTIYF	TRBV11-1	-	-	TRBJ1-3
TGTGCCAGCAGTTTAAGTACAGGGTTTCGGCCCCAGCATTTT	CASSLSTGFRPQHF	TRBV28	-	-	TRBJ1-5
TGTGCCAGCAGCTTGGGAACTAGCGTTGGGACGGAGACCCAGTACTTC	CASSLGTSVGTETQYF	TRBV5-6	TRBD2	-	TRBJ2-5
TGTGCCAGCAGCCAAGGGGGGATGAACACTGAAGCTTTCTTT	CASSQGGMNTEAFF	TRBV7-8	-	few	TRBJ1-1
TGTGCCAGCAGCTTAGGGACAGGGATCGCCTACGAGCAGTACTTC	CASSLGTGIAYEQYF	TRBV11-2	TRBD1	many	TRBJ2-7
TGTGCCAGCAGCTCCCGGGTGGACAGCTTCAACACCGGGGAGCTGTTTTTT	CASSSRVDSFNTGELFF	TRBV7-8	-	-	TRBJ2-2
TGCGCCAGCAGCCAAGAAGGGCGGATTCTATTGTACTTC	CASSQEGRILLYF	TRBV4-1	-	-	TRBJ2-5
TGTGCCAGCAGCCCTCCGGACAGGCGCCAAGATGGCTACACCTTC	CASSPPDRRQDGYTF	TRBV5-4	TRBD1	few	TRBJ1-2
TGTGCCAGCAGTTTGGGCTCGGGACAGGCCGGCAATGAGCAGTTCTTC	CASSLGSGQAGNEQFF	TRBV28	TRBD1	-	TRBJ2-1
TGTGCCAGTAGTCCCTGGACTAGCGGGACCTCCTACAATGAGCAGTTCTTC	CASSPWTSGTSYNEQFF	TRBV19	TRBD2	-	TRBJ2-1
TGTGCCAGCAGTGTACGGACAGGGTTCAATCAGCCCCAGCATTTT	CASSVRTGFNQPQHF	TRBV27	TRBD1	few	TRBJ1-5
TGTGCCACTAGAGGACCTCCCCGAGAAGAGACCCAGTACTTC	CATRGPPREETQYF	TRBV15	-	-	TRBJ2-5
TGCGCCAGCAGCCAAGAGAACAGTGGCACTGAAGCTTTCTTT	CASSQENSGTEAFF	TRBV4-1	-	few	TRBJ1-1